The 22 T cell receptor beta chains below come from one sample, sequenced in a study of OX40 agonist ivuxolimab in advanced cancers. Clones were read by immunoSEQ multiplex PCR, and TCRdb kept only the in-frame ones, dropping some. The sample contains some 70,000 clones, roughly 87% of which appear only once. Sequencing was performed on CD4+ or CD8+ T cells sorted from blood, taken in a trial of the OX40 agonist ivuxolimab. The receptor source for this set is an adult with an advanced solid tumor such as melanoma, head and neck, liver or kidney cancer.

The rearrangement links TRBV18 to TRBJ1-1; D unclear. V was trimmed by 3 bases and J by 0 bases, leaving 8 bases between them. The CDR3 length is 14 residues. CDR1 is KGHSH, CDR2 LQKENI, per germline. The CDR3 sequence: CASSPSGLNTEAFF. The CDR3 region has the DNA TGTGCCAGCTCACCGTCGGGTTTGAACACTGAAGCTTTCTTT.

The V and J genes are TRBV4-2 and TRBJ1-5; D is unresolved. Germline V gene sequence: CDR1 LGHNA, CDR2 YNFKEQ. The CDR3 has 12 amino acids. Trimming took 9 bases from V and 9 from J, leaving 15 bases between them. The CDR3 here is CASSIGQLPQHF. The CDR3 nucleotides are TGTGCCAGTAGTATAGGGCAGCTGCCCCAGCATTTT.

The chain employs TRBV19 and TRBJ2-5; TRBD2 is a possible D gene (6 bases). The better agreement between TRBJ2-7 and the DNA end casts doubt on the J call. Germline CDR1 is LNHDA and CDR2 is SQIVND (reference sequence). The CDR3 loop spans 13 amino acids. The CDR3 loop is CACGVQGSYEQYF. The DNA of the CDR3 is TGTGCCTGCGGGGTCCAGGGCTCCTACGAGCAGTACTTC.

This clone was detected only a few times. The chain uses TRBV7-2 and TRBJ2-7, with 7 positions matching TRBD2. The V segment lost 1 base and the J segment 4 bases; nucleotides outside the gene matches: 7. Germline V gene lookup returns CDR1 SGHTA and CDR2 FQGNSA. The CDR3 consists of 15 residues. The chain's CDR3 is CASSLVPGGMYEQYF. The CDR3 DNA sequence: TGTGCCAGCAGCTTAGTCCCGGGAGGAATGTACGAGCAGTACTTC.

The gene calls are TRBV5-5 and TRBJ1-6; a possible D gene is TRBD1 (5 bases). The CDR3 is 19 residues long. Trimming removed 0 bases from V and 0 bases from J, with 16 bases in between. Germline V gene sequence: CDR1 SGHKS, CDR2 YYEKEE (reference sequence). CDR3 in DNA: TGTGCCAGCAGCTTGGGGACATATTCGTCGAGCTCCTATAATTCACCCCTCCACTTT. This sequence encodes CASSLGTYSSSSYNSPLHF.

This clone has a single count. The V call is TRBV7-9, the J call TRBJ1-4; maybe TRBD1 (5 bases). Trimming took 3 bases from V and 0 from J, leaving 8 bases between them. Germline loops: CDR1 SEHNR, CDR2 FQNEAQ (reference sequence). The length of the CDR3 is 15 residues. CDR3 DNA: TGTGCCAGCAGCTTCGCAGGGACAACTAATGAAAAACTGTTTTTT. It codes for CASSFAGTTNEKLFF.

The gene calls are TRBV2 and TRBJ1-2, with a weak D call TRBD1 (6 bases). Trimming pared 6 bases from V and 5 bases from J, leaving 16 bases between. The V gene's germline CDR1 is SNHLY and CDR2 FYNNEI. The length of the CDR3 is 14 residues. The CDR3: CASRGGAGRYGYTF. CDR3 nucleotides: TGTGCCAGCAGAGGGGGGGCGGGGAGATATGGCTACACCTTC.

V and J are TRBV6-6 and TRBJ1-6, with D uncertain. The CDR3 contains 14 residues. CDR1 and CDR2 from the germline V gene are MNHNY and SVGAGI (reference sequence). V dropped 2 bases and J dropped 7 bases, with 9 bases sitting between them. The chain's CDR3 is CASSYVSENSPLHF. The CDR3 DNA follows: TGTGCCAGCAGTTACGTGTCGGAGAATTCACCCCTCCACTTT.

V is TRBV28 and J is TRBJ1-2, with a weak D call TRBD1 (6 bases). Germline lookup yields CDR1 MDHEN and CDR2 SYDVKM. This CDR3 spans 13 amino acids. The V end was cut by 3 bases, the J end by 8 bases, with 13 bases between. Here the CDR3 DNA reads TGTGCCAGCAGTTTGGGCAGGGGAGTCGGCTACACCTTC. It yields the protein CASSLGRGVGYTF.

This clone was seen only once. The J gene is TRBJ1-5, the V gene TRBV6-5, with D possibly TRBD1 on 5 matching bases. Germline-derived CDR1 and CDR2 are MNHEY and SVGAGI. The CDR3 has 15 amino acids. V was shortened by 2 bases and J by 6 bases, with 14 bases between the two germline ends. For the CDR3, the DNA is TGTGCCAGCAGTTACAAACGGGACGGGGGTCAGCCCCAGCATTTT. It encodes CASSYKRDGGQPQHF.

The J gene is TRBJ2-1, the V gene TRBV7-8; no reliable D call. Trimming took 5 bases from V and 6 from J, leaving 11 bases between them. There are 13 residues in the CDR3. Germline V gives CDR1 SGHVS, CDR2 FQNEAQ. The CDR3 sequence: CASSPPKRNEQFF. CDR3 in DNA: TGTGCCAGCAGCCCCCCGAAGCGCAATGAGCAGTTCTTC.

J is TRBJ2-7 and V is TRBV11-2; 8 nucleotides agree with TRBD1. Losses at the gene ends were 5 bases for V and 0 bases for J; bases not matched to a gene: 9. The CDR3 extends over 16 amino acids. Germline V gives CDR1 SGHAT, CDR2 FQNNGV. CDR3 amino acids: CASSRYDRGGSYEQYF. DNA for the CDR3: TGTGCCAGCAGCCGCTACGACAGGGGCGGCTCCTACGAGCAGTACTTC.

V is TRBV30 and J is TRBJ2-1; the D gene could be TRBD1 or TRBD2 (6 bases each). The CDR3 is made up of 15 amino acids. The germline V gene has CDR1 GTSNPN and CDR2 SVGIG (reference sequence). Trimming cost V 0 bases and J 3 bases, with 12 bases left between them. This CDR3 is CAWSVRGTNYNEQFF. DNA for the CDR3: TGTGCCTGGAGTGTACGGGGGACAAACTACAATGAGCAGTTCTTC.

The chain carries TRBV7-2 and TRBJ1-2, with D maybe TRBD1 (6 bases). This CDR3 contains 14 residues. Germline values: CDR1 SGHTA, CDR2 FQGNSA. V was shortened by 0 bases and J by 8 bases, with 13 bases between the two germline ends. The CDR3 loop reads CASSLAVRGGGYTF. DNA of the CDR3: TGTGCCAGCAGCTTAGCGGTCAGGGGCGGAGGCTACACCTTC.

The CDR3 protein is CASSLSSWETQYF. The CDR3, as DNA: TGTGCCAGCAGCTTATCCTCTTGGGAGACCCAGTACTTC. V and J are TRBV7-9 and TRBJ2-5, with D unclear. Per the germline V gene, CDR1 is SEHNR and CDR2 is FQNEAQ (reference sequence). With 2 bases removed from V and 5 bases from J, the gap between germline ends came to 9 bases. The CDR3 covers 13 residues. Filled out from reference TRBV7-9 and TRBJ2-5, the complete variable domain reads DTGVSQNPRHKITKRGQNVTFRCDPISEHNRLYWYRQTLGQGPEFLTYFQNEAQLEKSRLLSDRFSAERPKGSFSTLEIQRTEQGDSAMYLCASSLSSWETQYFGPGTRLLVL.

In this sample, this clone turned up a few times. The V gene is TRBV7-9, the J gene TRBJ1-6, with 7 bases identical to TRBD1. The CDR3 is 14 residues long. The germline V gene encodes CDR1 SEHNR and CDR2 FQNEAQ (reference sequence). The junction had 8 bases not matched to a gene; V was cut back by 5 bases and J by 10 bases. DNA for the CDR3: TGTGCCAGCAGCCGGGACAGTTGGGGGTCACCCCTCCACTTT. Translated: CASSRDSWGSPLHF.

The chain couples TRBV4-3 to TRBJ2-7; no definite D call. Deletions cut 0 bases from V and 2 bases from J, with 11 bases between. Germline assignment: CDR1 LGHNA and CDR2 YSLEER. This CDR3 has 15 residues. The CDR3 DNA follows: TGCGCCAGCAGCCAAGACAGGACGGAGACCTACGAGCAGTACTTC. Translated: CASSQDRTETYEQYF.

On this clone: Compared with germline, one end of the junction differs, possibly owing to a read error. This same CDR3 is encoded by further DNA sequences in the sample. This chain links TRBV19 with TRBJ1-1; 10 nucleotides align to TRBD1. The germline V gene encodes CDR1 LNHDA and CDR2 SQIVND (reference sequence). This CDR3 spans 17 amino acids. CDR3 protein: CASSIDRQGAWRTEAFF. The CDR3 nucleotides read TGTGCCAGTAGCATAGATCGACAGGGGGCATGGAGGACTGAAGCTTTCTTT.

The V call is TRBV18, the J call TRBJ2-7, with TRBD2 matching over 8 bases. J gave up 6 bases and V 4 bases, and 5 bases lay outside the gene matches. The CDR3 has 13 amino acids. CDR1 KGHSH and CDR2 LQKENI come from the germline V gene. The CDR3 sequence is CASSQLAGIEQYF. The DNA for the CDR3 is TGTGCCAGCTCACAGTTAGCGGGAATCGAGCAGTACTTC.

The rearrangement links TRBV11-2 to TRBJ1-2, with D unresolved. Per the germline V gene, CDR1 is SGHAT and CDR2 is FQNNGV. The length of the CDR3 is 15 residues. Trimming removed 5 bases from V and 0 bases from J, with 13 bases in between. CDR3 protein: CASSPRSFTNYGYTF. CDR3 nucleotide sequence: TGTGCCAGCAGCCCCCGAAGTTTCACTAACTATGGCTACACCTTC.

The chain recombines TRBV5-1 with TRBJ1-2, with 7 bases aligning to TRBD1. The V gene end was trimmed by 6 bases and the J gene end by 8 bases; junction bases not matched to a gene: 16. The CDR3 has 15 residues. Per germline, CDR1 SGHRS and CDR2 YFSETQ. DNA for the CDR3: TGCGCCAGCACCCTCGCCGGGACAGTGACCGGGGGCTACACCTTC. Translating it yields CASTLAGTVTGGYTF.

This chain links TRBV15 with TRBJ2-7, with D perhaps matching TRBD1 (6 bases). Trimming took off 2 bases at V and 7 bases at J, with 21 bases between the two ends. The germline gives CDR1 LNHNV, CDR2 YYDKDF (reference sequence). The CDR3 contains 16 residues. The CDR3 nucleotides read TGTGCCACCAGCAGACCCTCGGGACATGGAAGAGGAGAGCAGTACTTC. This codes for CATSRPSGHGRGEQYF.